This T cell receptor (beta chain) is drawn from a study of a mutant IDH1 vaccine in newly diagnosed glioma. This clone came up a few times. TCRdb's table, derived via immunoSEQ multiplex PCR, lists solely in-frame clones and lacks some. The sample has under 35,000 clones; about 85% are singletons. The CDR3 sequence is 12 residues long. The germline V gene encodes CDR1 SEHNR and CDR2 FQNEAQ (reference sequence). Between the trimmed V and J ends, which lost 4 bases and 8 bases, there was a span of 11 bases. Time point defined: baseline, week 1 (first vaccination visit). As for treatment: pre-vaccination baseline after standard-of-care therapy.

The rearrangement links TRBV7-9 to TRBJ1-2; D unresolved. The TCR originated in a middle-aged woman with glioma. This material consisted of PBMCs, taken from a glioma patient treated with radiotherapy, temozolomide or both. The DNA for the CDR3 is TGTGCCAGCAGCTCTTCGGAGATCGGCTACACCTTC. This sequence encodes CASSSSEIGYTF. The full variable domain, in which reference TRBV7-9 and TRBJ1-2 provide the parts outside the CDR3, is DTGVSQNPRHKITKRGQNVTFRCDPISEHNRLYWYRQTLGQGPEFLTYFQNEAQLEKSRLLSDRFSAERPKGSFSTLEIQRTEQGDSAMYLCASSSSEIGYTFGSGTRLTVV.